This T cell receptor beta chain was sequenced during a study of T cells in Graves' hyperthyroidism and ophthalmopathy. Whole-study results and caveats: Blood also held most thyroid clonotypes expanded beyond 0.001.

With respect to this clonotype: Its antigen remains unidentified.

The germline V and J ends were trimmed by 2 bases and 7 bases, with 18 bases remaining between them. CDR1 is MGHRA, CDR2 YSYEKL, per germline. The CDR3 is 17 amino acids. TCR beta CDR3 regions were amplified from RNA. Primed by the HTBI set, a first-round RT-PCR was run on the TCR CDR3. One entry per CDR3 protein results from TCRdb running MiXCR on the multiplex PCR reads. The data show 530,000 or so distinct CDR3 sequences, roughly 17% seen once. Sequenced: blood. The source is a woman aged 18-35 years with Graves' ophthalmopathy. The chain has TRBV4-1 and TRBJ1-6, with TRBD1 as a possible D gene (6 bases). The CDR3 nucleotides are TGCGCCAGCAGCCAACCCGGGACAAGGCCGAAAAATTCACCCCTCCACTTT. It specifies CASSQPGTRPKNSPLHF.